A selection of T cell receptor beta chains follows, all from one sample in a study of identical twins. Each CDR3 protein is one row after TCRdb ran MiXCR on the 5' RACE reads. The sample contains fewer than 650,000 distinct CDR3 sequences, 9.6% of which appear only once. The same specimen was also included in a second study, on yellow fever vaccine responses in identical twins.

The source material was PBMCs. All receptors derive from a woman aged 18-29 years in good health. Both conserved end residues are part of each CDR3. D genes are given only for firm matches. Clone size appears in some rows only: once, few, many, or a class for an expanded clone.

TRBD1,.,TRBJ2-1,TRBV29-1,CSVGRQGAWEQFF,TGCAGCGTTGGTCGTCAGGGGGCTTGGGAGCAGTTCTTC
.,.,TRBJ2-3,TRBV11-2,CASSLNEMGGKQYF,TGTGCCAGCAGCTTAAATGAAATGGGGGGAAAGCAGTATTTT
TRBD2,many,TRBJ2-1,TRBV5-1,CASSYISGGAANNEQFF,TGCGCCAGCAGCTACATTAGCGGGGGGGCCGCAAACAATGAGCAGTTCTTC
.,many,TRBJ2-7,TRBV12-3/TRBV12-4,CASRPGPAYEQYF,TGTGCCAGCAGACCAGGACCGGCCTACGAGCAGTACTTC
.,few,TRBJ1-1,TRBV6-5,CASSYYLNTEAFF,TGTGCCAGCAGTTACTATCTGAACACTGAAGCTTTCTTT
.,few,TRBJ2-7,TRBV5-1,CASSLENSYEQYF,TGCGCCAGCAGCTTGGAGAACTCCTACGAGCAGTACTTC
TRBD2,.,TRBJ2-5,TRBV20-1,CSARVAGGRAPETQYF,TGCAGTGCTAGAGTTGCCGGCGGGAGGGCCCCAGAGACCCAGTACTTC
TRBD2,many,TRBJ2-7,TRBV12-3/TRBV12-4,CASSPEGLVDEQYF,TGTGCCAGCAGTCCCGAAGGACTAGTGGATGAGCAGTACTTC
.,.,TRBJ1-5,TRBV6-2/TRBV6-3,CASRPYQGSSNQPQHF,TGTGCCAGCAGACCTTATCAGGGCAGTAGCAATCAGCCCCAGCATTTT
TRBD1,many,TRBJ2-3,TRBV10-1,CASSNGQGSVGTDTQYF,TGCGCCAGCAGTAATGGACAGGGATCGGTGGGCACAGATACGCAGTATTTT
TRBD1,few,TRBJ2-1,TRBV20-1,CSARLQGVVYNEQFF,TGCAGTGCTAGGTTGCAGGGGGTCGTCTACAATGAGCAGTTCTTC
.,few,TRBJ2-5,TRBV4-3,CASSQDFMGQGETQYF,TGCGCCAGCAGCCAAGATTTTATGGGGCAGGGGGAGACCCAGTACTTC
.,.,TRBJ2-7,TRBV7-2,CASSLAGARYEQYF,TGTGCCAGCAGCTTAGCGGGGGCCCGATACGAGCAGTACTTC
.,many,TRBJ2-6,TRBV2,CASSGGAGANVLTF,TGTGCCAGCAGTGGGGGAGCTGGGGCCAACGTCCTGACTTTC
TRBD1,many,TRBJ2-5,TRBV6-1,CASRKGAGETQYF,TGTGCCAGCAGAAAGGGGGCAGGGGAGACCCAGTACTTC
.,.,TRBJ2-1,TRBV29-1,CSVDGYNEQFF,TGCAGCGTTGACGGGTACAATGAGCAGTTCTTC
TRBD2,.,TRBJ2-7,TRBV11-2,CASSPGGISGSNEQYF,TGTGCCAGCAGCCCCGGCGGGATTAGCGGGAGTAACGAGCAGTACTTC
TRBD2,few,TRBJ2-5,TRBV7-6,CASSSGLAGTEETQYF,TGTGCCAGCAGCTCCGGCCTAGCGGGGACCGAAGAGACCCAGTACTTC
.,few,TRBJ2-1,TRBV7-2,CASSPARYNEQFF,TGTGCCAGCAGCCCCGCCCGCTACAATGAGCAGTTCTTC
TRBD1,few,TRBJ2-3,TRBV3-1,CASSQPDRGSFHF,TGTGCCAGCAGCCAACCTGACAGGGGGTCCTTTCATTTT
.,.,TRBJ2-5,TRBV29-1,CSVEASSETQYF,TGCAGCGTTGAAGCTAGTAGTGAGACCCAGTACTTC
TRBD1,.,TRBJ2-1,TRBV6-4,CASSPQGAQGNEQFF,TGTGCCAGCAGTCCACAGGGGGCTCAAGGGAATGAGCAGTTCTTC
TRBD1,few,TRBJ1-3,TRBV20-1,CSAFHRGSGNTIYF,TGCAGTGCTTTTCACAGGGGTAGTGGAAACACCATATATTTT
.,.,TRBJ2-5,TRBV11-2,CASSLSTRGHKRGTQYF,TGTGCCAGCAGCTTGTCAACACGGGGGCACAAACGAGGGACCCAGTACTTC
.,once,TRBJ1-5,TRBV6-5,CASSRKSGQTNQPQHF,TGTGCCAGCAGCCGAAAATCCGGACAGACCAATCAGCCCCAGCATTTT
TRBD1,many,TRBJ2-3,TRBV12-3/TRBV12-4,CASTQGVRDTQYF,TGTGCCAGCACCCAGGGGGTGAGGGATACGCAGTATTTT
.,many,TRBJ2-7,TRBV20-1,CSGAAVDYEQYF,TGCAGTGGGGCAGCGGTCGACTACGAGCAGTACTTC
.,many,TRBJ2-1,TRBV5-1,CASSLVRTANNVGQFF,TGCGCCAGCAGCTTGGTTCGGACAGCCAACAATGTTGGGCAGTTCTTC
.,few,TRBJ2-2,TRBV24-1,CATSDNVKGQSGELFF,TGTGCCACCAGTGATAATGTGAAAGGGCAAAGCGGGGAGCTGTTTTTT
.,.,TRBJ2-3,TRBV4-3,CASSRNPWTEDTDTQYF,TGCGCCAGCAGCCGCAATCCTTGGACAGAGGACACAGATACGCAGTATTTT
TRBD2,many,TRBJ2-3,TRBV7-9,CASSSGGSRDTQYF,TGTGCCAGCTCTAGCGGGGGATCTCGAGATACGCAGTATTTT
TRBD1,few,TRBJ2-1,TRBV28,CASSFVFGTGGSYNEQFF,TGTGCCAGCAGCTTCGTCTTTGGGACAGGGGGCAGCTACAATGAGCAGTTCTTC
.,many,TRBJ2-4,TRBV21-1,CASSKVNRGLFEAKNIQYF,TGTGCCAGCAGCAAAGTGAACAGGGGGCTGTTTGAGGCCAAAAACATTCAGTACTTC
.,few,TRBJ1-4,TRBV3-1,CASSQDGQGTTNEKLFF,TGTGCCAGCAGCCAAGATGGGCAGGGTACAACTAATGAAAAACTGTTTTTT
.,.,TRBJ2-7,TRBV27,CASSRSDGVFYYEQYF,TGTGCCAGCAGTCGCTCGGACGGAGTCTTTTACTACGAGCAGTACTTC
TRBD1,.,TRBJ1-2,TRBV7-2,CASSSRDRGGYTF,TGTGCCAGCAGCTCCCGGGACAGGGGAGGCTACACCTTC
TRBD2,many,TRBJ2-5,TRBV20-1,CSASATSGRDETQYF,TGCAGTGCTAGTGCGACTAGCGGGAGGGACGAGACCCAGTACTTC
.,few,TRBJ1-2,TRBV7-8,CASSLLQAGGANYGYTF,TGTGCCAGCAGCCTCCTCCAAGCTGGGGGCGCGAACTATGGCTACACCTTC
.,many,TRBJ2-7,TRBV28,CASSSHLGRAYEQYF,TGTGCCAGCAGTTCCCATCTCGGGCGTGCCTACGAGCAGTACTTC
.,few,TRBJ2-5,TRBV29-1,CSVEVPPETQYF,TGCAGCGTTGAAGTCCCCCCCGAGACCCAGTACTTC
.,.,TRBJ2-3,TRBV20-1,CSASRGGAADTQYF,TGCAGTGCTTCCCGTGGGGGAGCGGCAGATACGCAGTATTTT
.,many,TRBJ2-3,TRBV29-1,CSVAVGQGVADTQYF,TGCAGCGTTGCAGTAGGGCAGGGTGTCGCAGATACGCAGTATTTT
.,many,TRBJ2-3,TRBV29-1,CSVDGQQTDTQYF,TGCAGCGTTGACGGGCAGCAGACAGATACGCAGTATTTT
.,many,TRBJ1-1,TRBV12-3/TRBV12-4,CASSFGGGTEAFF,TGTGCCAGCAGCTTCGGGGGGGGCACTGAAGCTTTCTTT
.,.,TRBJ2-7,TRBV20-1,CSATSDHSGQYF,TGCAGTGCTACATCGGACCACTCGGGGCAGTACTTC
.,.,TRBJ2-5,TRBV29-1,CSVEDGQGETQYF,TGCAGCGTTGAAGACGGTCAGGGGGAGACCCAGTACTTC
.,.,TRBJ2-7,TRBV18,CASSPPGPGMYEQYF,TGTGCCAGCTCACCACCGGGCCCAGGAATGTACGAGCAGTACTTC
.,few,TRBJ2-7,TRBV27,CASSFRGGAYEQYF,TGTGCCAGCAGTTTTCGGGGTGGGGCCTATGAGCAGTACTTC
TRBD2,.,TRBJ2-7,TRBV27,CASGIAGGSYEQYF,TGTGCCAGCGGGATAGCGGGGGGGTCCTACGAGCAGTACTTC
.,many,TRBJ2-7,TRBV4-3,CASSPGPSPYEQYF,TGCGCCAGCAGCCCAGGTCCGTCCCCCTACGAGCAGTACTTC